The clone carrying this T cell receptor (beta chain) was seen repeatedly, ten times or more. The sample comes from a study of T-cell reconstitution after alpha-beta-depleted transplantation in children. A TCRbeta library incorporating unique molecular identifiers was prepared. MiXCR, run by TCRdb on the PCR reads, gives a single entry per CDR3 protein. The sample has 150,000 to 200,000 distinct CDR3 sequences, approximately 15% seen once. The sequence came from a human donor who donated a stem cell graft to a child with acute lymphoblastic leukemia. Sample: PBMCs from the stem cell graft donor, taken from the stem cell graft.

The CDR3 is CASSPRLAGVQETQYF. In DNA form, the CDR3 reads TGTGCCAGCAGTCCGAGACTAGCGGGGGTCCAAGAGACCCAGTACTTC. The chain uses TRBV6-5 and TRBJ2-5; 12 nucleotides agree with TRBD2. Germline values: CDR1 MNHEY, CDR2 SVGAGI. This CDR3 contains 16 residues. V was pared by 5 bases and J by 1 base, with 5 bases of the junction left unmatched.